This T cell receptor (beta chain) comes out of a study of graft-versus-host responses after intestinal transplantation (dated by TCRdb to the early 2020s). Looking at the study overall: The transplants that recipients got were multivisceral, liver-intestinal, or isolated intestinal. Anti-thymocyte globulin induction was given to all recipients, followed by maintenance tacrolimus and steroids for two to four years. A peak of at least 4% donor T cells among recipient peripheral blood mononuclear cells was the definition used for donor T cell macrochimerism. Instead of going to the commercial service, samples from a few later patients were sequenced in-house on an Illumina MiSeq and processed with MiXCR. After intestinal transplantation, graft-versus-host and host-versus-graft alloreactive T cell clones in the graft, circulation and bone marrow were tracked using bulk TCR-beta CDR3 sequencing. To identify alloreactive clones, pre-transplant mixed lymphocyte reaction products were sequenced and compared with unstimulated pre-transplant donor and recipient T cells. A cohort of under 30 intestinal transplant recipients, including one retransplant, was enrolled, and a few patients lacking pretransplant specimens were excluded.

Library method: the immunoSEQ multiplex PCR assay. For most patients, genomic DNA was subjected to high-throughput TCR-beta CDR3 sequencing by Adaptive Biotechnologies. Processing in the source paper ran as follows. TCR sequencing data were retrieved from Adaptive's ImmunoSEQ software for roughly 17 patients, whereas a few other patients were processed with MiXCR and VDJtools. CDR3 nucleotide sequences shared by donor and recipient were removed because the origin of these sequences could not be assigned. To count as alloreactive, a clone needed at least 2-fold expansion over unstimulated cells and a minimum CFSE-low frequency of 0.002% (template counts) or 0.001% (read counts). A clone was considered mappable if detected in the sequenced pre-transplant spleen, lymph node, or MLR CFSE-low populations of the donor or recipient. The cumulative frequency of alloreactive clones was calculated as a percentage of all sequences, weighted by copy number. This is the immuneACCESS table as TCRdb keeps it, with only in-frame sequences that have V and J called. A part of the clones is gone; compared with another copy, unresolved V genes explain less than half, and the rest is unexplained. Clonal size and the V and J genes are those of that table, whereas D and trimming came from the DNA. The sample table shows roughly 2,000 clones, and roughly 87% are seen once. The biggest ten clones account for around 3.4% of the sample.

Dithiothreitol, EDTA incubations and collagenase D digestion were used to isolate intraepithelial and lamina propria lymphocytes from graft specimens. Bulk TCR-beta sequencing was performed on serial intestinal graft biopsy specimens collected as late as 600 days after transplant. The germline V gene gives CDR1 as MDHEN and CDR2 as SYDVKM. There are 17 amino acids in the CDR3, from cysteine to phenylalanine inclusive. Only the CDR3 region is kept as DNA, spanning 51 bases read in frame from base 1. The V and J ends are trimmed by 5 bases and 2 bases, leaving 16 bases between them. About this clone: Its antigen specificity is not known. No quality values exist for individual bases; no much larger clone is one base distant.

Study-wide findings and limitations: Early after transplant, declines in HvG clones were associated with peak levels of circulating GvH clones. In the allografts of patients with donor T cell macrochimerism, GvH to HvG T cell clonal ratios were high. GvH clones were detected in recipient bone marrow, and some of these GvH clones were observed earlier in ileal mucosa or blood, consistent with an intestinal mucosal origin. The relatively low number and heterogeneity of intestinal transplant patients limited the conclusions.

This specimen was ileum tissue, taken 57 days after intestinal transplant. This TCR came from a human patient who received an intestinal transplant, so some T cells may come from the graft donor. The chain links TRBV28 with TRBJ2-6, with a tentative D call of TRBD1 or TRBD2, each matching 5 bases. The nucleotide sequence is given as TGTGCCAGCAGTCCTTTTATCGGGGCCACTGGGGCCAACGTCCTGACTTTC. This codes for CASSPFIGATGANVLTF.